Listed here is a single TCR beta chain. This sample was included in a study of somatic mutations in cytotoxic T cells in rheumatoid arthritis. Data came from immunoSEQ multiplex PCR; TCRdb stores just in-frame clones and leaves some out. Among about 17,000 clones, around 80% were seen once, and the ten largest hold under 25%. Germline-derived CDR1 and CDR2 are MNHEY and SVGAGI. CDR3 length equals 15 residues. With V trimmed by 6 bases and J by 7 bases, 8 bases remained unmatched. Sequenced: CD8+ T cells sorted from blood. This TCR was sampled from an adult with rheumatoid arthritis. The genes are TRBV6-5 and TRBJ2-1; 11 bases match TRBD2. CDR3 in amino acids: CASSLLAGESNEQFF. The CDR3 DNA reads TGTGCCAGCAGCTTACTAGCGGGAGAGTCGAATGAGCAGTTCTTC.